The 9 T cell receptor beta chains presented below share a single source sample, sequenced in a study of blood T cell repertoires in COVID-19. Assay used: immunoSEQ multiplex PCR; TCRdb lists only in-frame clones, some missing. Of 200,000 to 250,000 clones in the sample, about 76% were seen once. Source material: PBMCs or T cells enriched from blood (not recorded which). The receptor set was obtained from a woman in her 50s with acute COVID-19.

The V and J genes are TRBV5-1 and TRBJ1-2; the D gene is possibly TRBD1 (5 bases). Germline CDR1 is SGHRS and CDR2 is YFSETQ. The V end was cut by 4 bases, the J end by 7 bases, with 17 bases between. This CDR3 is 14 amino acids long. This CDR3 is CASSLGLERAGYTF. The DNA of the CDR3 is TGCGCCAGCAGCCTGGGACTGGAAAGAGCTGGCTACACCTTC.

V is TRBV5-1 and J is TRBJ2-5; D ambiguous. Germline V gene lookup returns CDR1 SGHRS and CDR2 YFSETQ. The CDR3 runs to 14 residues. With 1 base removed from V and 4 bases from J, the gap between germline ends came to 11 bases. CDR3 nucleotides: TGCGCCAGCAGCTTGTCTATTACGTCAGAGACCCAGTACTTC. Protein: CASSLSITSETQYF.

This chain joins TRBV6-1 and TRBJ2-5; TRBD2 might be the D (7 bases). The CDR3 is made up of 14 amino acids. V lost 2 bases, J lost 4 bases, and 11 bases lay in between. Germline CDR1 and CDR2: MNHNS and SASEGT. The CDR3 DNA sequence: TGTGCCAGCAGTGAATGGGGGGGCCTAGAGACCCAGTACTTC. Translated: CASSEWGGLETQYF.

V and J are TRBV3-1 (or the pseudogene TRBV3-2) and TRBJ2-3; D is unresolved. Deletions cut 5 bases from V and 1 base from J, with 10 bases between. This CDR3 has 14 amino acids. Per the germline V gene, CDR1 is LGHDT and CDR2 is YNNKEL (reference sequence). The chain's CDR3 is CASSSTSGTDTQYF. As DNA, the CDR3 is TGTGCCAGCAGCAGCACAAGCGGCACAGATACGCAGTATTTT.

In DNA, the CDR3 is TGTGCCAGCAGTCGACAACCGGGACAGGGCGCAAGAAGCTATGGCTACACCTTC. Translating gives CASSRQPGQGARSYGYTF. This chain links TRBV28 with TRBJ1-2, with TRBD1 matching 9 bases. The CDR3 totals 18 residues. Germline assignment: CDR1 MDHEN and CDR2 SYDVKM. Unmatched junction bases numbered 17, after V lost 5 bases and J lost 4 bases.

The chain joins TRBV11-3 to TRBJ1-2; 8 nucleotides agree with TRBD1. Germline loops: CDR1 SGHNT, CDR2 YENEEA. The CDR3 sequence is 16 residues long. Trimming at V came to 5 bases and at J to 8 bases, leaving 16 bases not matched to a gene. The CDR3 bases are TGTGCCAGCAGCCCCCTTCCGGGACAGGAGGTGGCCGGCTACACCTTC. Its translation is CASSPLPGQEVAGYTF.

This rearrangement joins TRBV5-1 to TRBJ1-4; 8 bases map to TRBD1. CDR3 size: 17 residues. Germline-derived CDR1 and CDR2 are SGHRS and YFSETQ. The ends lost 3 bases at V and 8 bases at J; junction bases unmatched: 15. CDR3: CASSSRQGRVEEEKLFF. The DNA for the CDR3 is TGCGCCAGCAGCTCGAGACAGGGGAGGGTTGAAGAGGAAAAACTGTTTTTT.

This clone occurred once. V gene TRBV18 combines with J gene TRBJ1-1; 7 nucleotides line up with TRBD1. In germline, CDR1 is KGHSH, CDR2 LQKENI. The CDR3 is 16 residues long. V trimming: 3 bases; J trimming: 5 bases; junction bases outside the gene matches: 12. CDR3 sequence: CASSPELTGVGTEAFF. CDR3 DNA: TGTGCCAGCTCACCTGAACTAACAGGGGTCGGTACTGAAGCTTTCTTT. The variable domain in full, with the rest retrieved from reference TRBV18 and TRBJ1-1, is NAGVMQNPRHLVRRRGQEARLRCSPMKGHSHVYWYRQLPEEGLKFMVYLQKENIIDESGMPKERFSAEFPKEGPSILRIQQVVRGDSAAYFCASSPELTGVGTEAFFGQGTRLTVV.

CDR3 amino acids: CASSPDSEEPQHF. Here the CDR3 DNA reads TGTGCCAGCAGCCCGGATTCCGAGGAGCCCCAGCATTTT. The chain combines TRBV9 with TRBJ1-5; D gene unclear. V was trimmed by 4 bases and J by 8 bases, leaving 13 bases between them. This CDR3 has 13 amino acids. CDR1 is SGDLS and CDR2 is YYNGEE in the germline V gene.